These 25 T cell receptor beta chains were all obtained from the same sample, sequenced in a study of beta chain features in type 1 diabetes (dated by TCRdb to 2016 to 2018). Broad study findings and their caveats: Type 1 diabetes patients showed a moderate but significant shortening of TCRB CDR3 length in all four CD4+ subsets.

For these TCRs, the target antigens are not known. Library preparation employed the immunoSEQ multiplex PCR assay. The High Capacity cDNA Reverse Transcription Kit was used to reverse transcribe all of the isolated RNA, meaning that expressed TCRB transcripts were what got sequenced. TCRdb holds this immuneACCESS table with in-frame rearrangements only. Some clones are missing; in checked studies, unresolved V genes explain under half, and the rest has no known cause. The sample data list 300,000 to 450,000 clones, and around 10% of these were observed just once. The top ten hold approximately 0.55% of the sample. Sequenced material: central memory CD4+ T cells from blood. These receptors were obtained from a man younger than 40 with type 1 diabetes.

This clone has more than one count but fewer than ten. The gene calls are TRBV7-2 and TRBJ1-2; tentatively, D is TRBD1 (5 bases). V was trimmed by 0 bases and J by 3 bases, leaving 11 bases between them. The CDR3 length is 15 residues. CDR1 is SGHTA, CDR2 FQGNSA, per germline. The CDR3 sequence: CASSLASGLDYGYTF. CDR3 DNA: TGTGCCAGCAGCTTAGCTTCAGGGCTCGACTATGGCTACACCTTC.

This clone was counted between two and nine times. The chain is built from TRBV27 and TRBJ2-5; D remains unclear. CDR3 size: 13 residues. Germline V lookup: CDR1 MNHEY, CDR2 SMNVEV (reference sequence). Trimming took off 6 bases at V and 1 base at J, with 9 bases between the two ends. This CDR3 is CASSPRAQETQYF. CDR3 sequence (DNA): TGTGCCAGCAGCCCCCGGGCCCAAGAGACCCAGTACTTC.

The V and J genes are TRBV28 and TRBJ1-4; 9 nucleotides agree with TRBD1. This CDR3 contains 15 residues. Germline CDR1 is MDHEN and CDR2 is SYDVKM. The V segment lost 4 bases and the J segment 8 bases; nucleotides outside the gene matches: 8. The chain's CDR3 is CASSSPGQGKEKLFF. In DNA, the CDR3 is TGTGCCAGCAGTTCTCCGGGACAGGGAAAAGAAAAACTGTTTTTT.

The table lists this clone with a few counts. The chain links TRBV7-8 to TRBJ1-1; the match to TRBD1 covers 11 bases. The CDR3 is 16 residues long. J was trimmed by 1 base and V by 6 bases; bases with no gene match: 7. Germline CDR1 is SGHVS and CDR2 is FQNEAQ. CDR3 sequence: CASRKDRGQENTEAFF. CDR3 coding DNA: TGTGCCAGCAGAAAGGACAGGGGGCAGGAGAACACTGAAGCTTTCTTT.

This clone was found a few times. This chain links TRBV7-9 with TRBJ2-7; a weak D match, TRBD1 (6 bases). Germline-derived CDR1 and CDR2 are SEHNR and FQNEAQ (reference sequence). CDR3 length: 12 amino acids. Trimming removed 6 bases from V and 4 bases from J, with 10 bases in between. CDR3 DNA sequence: TGTGCCAGCAGGCCGACAGGATACGAGCAGTACTTC. It codes for CASRPTGYEQYF.

The chain is built from TRBV4-2 and TRBJ2-1, with D unresolved. The CDR3 runs to 14 residues. Deletions cut 5 bases from V and 5 bases from J, with 13 bases between. Germline V gene lookup returns CDR1 LGHNA and CDR2 YNFKEQ. The CDR3 is CASSYEYGDNEQFF. CDR3 DNA sequence: TGTGCCAGCAGCTACGAATATGGGGACAATGAGCAGTTCTTC.

This clone has just a few counts. The chain carries TRBV7-3 and TRBJ2-3; TRBD2 agrees at 10 bases. J gave up 1 base and V 4 bases, and 2 bases lay outside the gene matches. The CDR3 has 15 amino acids. CDR1 and CDR2 from the germline V gene are SGHTA and FQGTGA. The CDR3 loop reads CASSSGTSGTDTQYF. CDR3 DNA: TGTGCCAGCAGCTCCGGGACTAGCGGCACAGATACGCAGTATTTT. The whole variable domain, remainder taken from reference TRBV7-3 and TRBJ2-3, is GAGVSQTPSNKVTEKGKYVELRCDPISGHTALYWYRQSLGQGPEFLIYFQGTGAADDSGLPNDRFFAVRPEGSVSTLKIQRTERGDSAVYLCASSSGTSGTDTQYFGPGTRLTVL.

This clone was detected only a few times. The chain carries TRBV10-3 and TRBJ2-5; 9 nucleotides agree with TRBD2. The germline V gene encodes CDR1 ENHRY and CDR2 SYGVKD. V gave up 0 bases and J gave up 1 base; unmatched junction bases: 9. The CDR3 loop spans 18 amino acids. CDR3 coding DNA: TGTGCCATCAGTGAGTCAACGGGCGGGAGGGGGACCCAAGAGACCCAGTACTTC. Translation gives CAISESTGGRGTQETQYF.

The table lists this clone with a few counts. This rearrangement joins TRBV9 to TRBJ2-2; no clear D. V was clipped by 0 bases and J by 6 bases, with 12 bases between them. Germline loops: CDR1 SGDLS, CDR2 YYNGEE. The length of the CDR3 is 15 residues. CDR3 protein: CASSVDLSGPGELFF. CDR3 DNA: TGTGCCAGCAGCGTAGATTTGAGTGGACCCGGGGAGCTGTTTTTT.

This clone was seen ten or more times. The chain recombines TRBV10-3 with TRBJ2-1; 9 bases agree with TRBD1. The CDR3 is made up of 15 amino acids. CDR1 and CDR2 (germline): ENHRY, SYGVKD. V lost 3 bases to trimming and J lost 3 bases; unmatched junction nucleotides: 3. CDR3 sequence (DNA): TGTGCCATCAGTGACCTGGACAGGGGCTACAATGAGCAGTTCTTC. The encoded protein is CAISDLDRGYNEQFF.

V and J are TRBV7-3 and TRBJ2-7, with a possible D match to TRBD2 (7 bases). This CDR3 has 15 amino acids. V was trimmed by 1 base and J by 6 bases, leaving 16 bases between them. CDR1 and CDR2 from the germline V gene are SGHTA and FQGTGA. The CDR3: CASSLMRGGGSEQYF. The CDR3 DNA reads as TGTGCCAGCAGCTTAATGAGAGGCGGGGGCTCCGAGCAGTACTTC.

The table lists this clone with a few counts. The rearrangement joins TRBV13 to TRBJ1-1; D is possibly TRBD1 (6 bases). CDR3 size: 13 residues. V was cut by 5 bases and J by 5 bases, with 12 bases left in between. CDR1 and CDR2 from the germline V gene are PRHDT and FYEKMQ (reference sequence). The CDR3 here is CASSLRGGTEAFF. As DNA, the CDR3 is TGTGCCAGCAGCCTAAGAGGGGGAACTGAAGCTTTCTTT. The full variable domain, completed using reference TRBV13 and TRBJ1-1, is AAGVIQSPRHLIKEKRETATLKCYPIPRHDTVYWYQQGPGQDPQFLISFYEKMQSDKGSIPDRFSAQQFSDYHSELNMSSLELGDSALYFCASSLRGGTEAFFGQGTRLTVV.

There are many counts of this clone. The chain uses TRBV18 and TRBJ1-5; 7 positions match TRBD1. This CDR3 region has 13 residues. V was pared by 6 bases and J by 4 bases, with 3 bases of the junction left unmatched. In germline, CDR1 is KGHSH, CDR2 LQKENI. DNA for the CDR3: TGTGCCAGCTCCCGGACAGGAAATCAGCCCCAGCATTTT. This sequence encodes CASSRTGNQPQHF.

This clone was counted a few times. The chain links TRBV5-1 to TRBJ1-4, with 7 bases aligning to TRBD1. V trimming: 0 bases; J trimming: 5 bases; junction bases outside the gene matches: 7. The CDR3 spans 16 residues. Germline-derived CDR1 and CDR2 are SGHRS and YFSETQ. The CDR3 DNA sequence: TGCGCCAGCAGCTTGGGCCGGACAGGCAACAATGAAAAACTGTTTTTT. Translation gives CASSLGRTGNNEKLFF. The full variable domain, rest sourced from reference TRBV5-1 and TRBJ1-4, is KAGVTQTPRYLIKTRGQQVTLSCSPISGHRSVSWYQQTPGQGLQFLFEYFSETQRNKGNFPGRFSGRQFSNSRSEMNVSTLELGDSALYLCASSLGRTGNNEKLFFGSGTQLSVL.

CDR3 in amino acids: CASSYLGKLFF. The CDR3 DNA follows: TGTGCCAGCAGTTACCTAGGCAAACTGTTTTTT. The chain joins TRBV6-5 to TRBJ1-4; no firm D call. The germline CDR1 and CDR2 sequences are MNHEY and SVGAGI. The CDR3 spans 11 residues. Trimming took 2 bases from V and 11 from J, leaving 6 bases between them.

This chain joins TRBV28 and TRBJ2-2; 9 positions agree with TRBD1. This CDR3 contains 17 residues. J lost 0 bases, V lost 4 bases, and 6 bases had no gene match. Germline loops: CDR1 MDHEN, CDR2 SYDVKM. This CDR3 is CASSYPGQGANTGELFF. CDR3 in DNA: TGTGCCAGCAGTTACCCGGGACAGGGAGCGAACACCGGGGAGCTGTTTTTT. Looking up the rest from reference TRBV28 and TRBJ2-2 gives the full variable domain: DVKVTQSSRYLVKRTGEKVFLECVQDMDHENMFWYRQDPGLGLRLIYFSYDVKMKEKGDIPEGYSVSREKKERFSLILESASTNQTSMYLCASSYPGQGANTGELFFGEGSRLTVL.

This chain links TRBV30 with TRBJ2-5; D uncertain. CDR1 is GTSNPN, CDR2 SVGIG, per germline (reference sequence). The ends were cut back, 4 bases at V and 2 bases at J, with 2 bases in the middle. This CDR3 region has 10 residues. CDR3 bases: TGTGCCTGGAATCAAGAGACCCAGTACTTC. Translation: CAWNQETQYF.

This chain uses TRBV5-4 with TRBJ1-2; possibly TRBD1 for D (5 bases). The CDR3 has 14 amino acids. V was pared by 2 bases and J by 8 bases, with 16 bases between. The germline V gene has CDR1 SGHNT and CDR2 YYREEE (reference sequence). This chain's CDR3 is CASSFRDGMRGYTF. The CDR3 DNA is TGTGCCAGCAGCTTCCGGGACGGTATGCGGGGCTACACCTTC.

This clone was picked up a small number of times. This chain connects TRBV18 to TRBJ1-1; 11 nucleotides line up with TRBD1. The CDR3 is 17 amino acids. With 1 base clipped from V and 6 bases from J, the junction kept 10 bases outside the gene matches. The germline CDR1 and CDR2 sequences are KGHSH and LQKENI. CDR3 amino acids: CASSPQVRDRGDPEAFF. For the CDR3, the DNA is TGTGCCAGCTCACCACAAGTCAGGGACAGGGGGGACCCTGAAGCTTTCTTT.

This clone has more than one count but fewer than ten. The chain couples TRBV5-1 to TRBJ1-5; 10 bases fit TRBD1. V dropped 0 bases and J dropped 6; count of bases not matched to a gene: 3. Per the germline V gene, CDR1 is SGHRS and CDR2 is YFSETQ. This CDR3 spans 15 amino acids. The CDR3 DNA is TGCGCCAGCAGCTTGGATCGGGACAGGGGTCAGCCCCAGCATTTT. Translation gives CASSLDRDRGQPQHF.

At least ten counts were recorded for this clone. V gene TRBV23-1 combines with J gene TRBJ2-1; D not certain. TRBV23-1 is labeled an ORF, and its function is uncertain. V was cut by 3 bases and J by 2 bases, with 20 bases left in between. This CDR3 is 18 amino acids long. The CDR3 region has the DNA TGCGCCAGCAGTCAGGCAGGTCAGGCCGGGCTCCCCTACAATGAGCAGTTCTTC. The encoded protein is CASSQAGQAGLPYNEQFF.

The chain combines TRBV6-5 with TRBJ2-2; D is ambiguous. The germline CDR1 and CDR2 sequences are MNHEY and SVGAGI. Trimming pared 6 bases from V and 7 bases from J, leaving 12 bases between. The CDR3 has 13 residues. CDR3 in amino acids: CASRGKVYGELFF. CDR3 nucleotides: TGTGCCAGCAGGGGAAAAGTATACGGGGAGCTGTTTTTT.

This chain links TRBV15 with TRBJ2-1; D is undetermined. CDR3 size: 16 residues. CDR1 and CDR2 (germline): LNHNV, YYDKDF (reference sequence). V gave up 0 bases and J gave up 2 bases, with 11 bases separating them. The CDR3 DNA reads TGTGCCACCAGCAGAGAATGGGCTGTGACCTACAATGAGCAGTTCTTC. Protein sequence: CATSREWAVTYNEQFF.

This clone was found many times. V and J are TRBV7-9 and TRBJ2-5; the D is unclear. The CDR3 spans 14 residues. Germline V gene sequence: CDR1 SEHNR, CDR2 FQNEAQ (reference sequence). V shed 6 bases and J shed 1 base, with 12 bases lying between them. CDR3 bases: TGTGCCAGCAGAGAAATAGGTGTCCAAGAGACCCAGTACTTC. Its translation: CASREIGVQETQYF.

The chain recombines TRBV4-2 with TRBJ2-1; 8 nucleotides agree with TRBD2. V lost 0 bases and J lost 7; bases outside the gene matches: 5. Per germline, CDR1 LGHNA and CDR2 YNFKEQ. This CDR3 spans 15 amino acids. CDR3 protein: CASSQDSQRGNEQFF. CDR3 nucleotides: TGTGCCAGCAGCCAAGATTCGCAGCGGGGGAATGAGCAGTTCTTC.